The rows below give T cell receptor beta chains drawn from one sample of a study of cytomegalovirus exposure and HLA in healthy donors. TCRdb's copy holds only in-frame clones and misses some; the assay was immunoSEQ multiplex PCR. The top ten clones hold about 2.7% of a sample with approximately 200,000 clones, around 88% of them seen once. Sequencing was performed on PBMCs. The receptors stem from a woman between 18 and 30 years old in good health and CMV-seronegative. Both conserved end residues are part of each CDR3. D genes are given only for firm matches. Clone size is not always given. Where it is, it says once, few, many or a class for expanded clones.

.	TRBV15	TRBD2	TRBJ2-3	15	TGTGCCACCAGCTCCCAAGCGGGAGAGTTGGATACGCAGTATTTT	CATSSQAGELDTQYF
.	TRBV4-3	TRBD2	TRBJ2-1	14	TGCGCCAGCAGCCAACTAGCGGGAGCGAATGAGCAGTTCTTC	CASSQLAGANEQFF
.	TRBV2	TRBD1	TRBJ1-1	14	TGTGCCAGCAGTGAAAGGGGGCCTAACACTGAAGCTTTCTTT	CASSERGPNTEAFF
.	TRBV12-2	.	TRBJ2-5	16	TGTGCAAGTCGCTTCGCTAGCGGGAGGTCGCAAGAGACCCAGTACTTC	CASRFASGRSQETQYF
.	TRBV6-1	.	TRBJ1-2	15	.	CASILGQRYYYGYTF
.	TRBV27	TRBD1	TRBJ1-5	14	TGTGCCAGCAGGTTGACAGGGGGGTATCAGCCCCAGCATTTT	CASRLTGGYQPQHF
few	TRBV7-9	TRBD2	TRBJ2-7	15	TGTGCCAGCAGCTTGGGACTAGCGGGGGTCTACGAGCAGTACTTC	CASSLGLAGVYEQYF
.	TRBV11-2	TRBD1	TRBJ1-4	15	TGTGCCAGCAGCGAGTCCGGGACAGCAAATGAAAAACTGTTTTTT	CASSESGTANEKLFF
.	TRBV28	.	TRBJ1-2	15	TGTGCCAGCACCCCACTCGGGGAATTAAACTATGGCTACACCTTC	CASTPLGELNYGYTF
.	TRBV9	.	TRBJ2-1	15	TGTGCCAGCAGCCCCTGGCGGCGGGAAACTAGTGAGCAGTTCTTC	CASSPWRRETSEQFF
.	TRBV6-1	TRBD2	TRBJ2-7	15	TGTGCCAGCAGTGAAAGACTAGCGGCCGGCTACGAGCAGTACTTC	CASSERLAAGYEQYF
.	TRBV5-1	TRBD1	TRBJ2-1	14	TGCGCCAGCAGCTACGAGGGGGCGGAGAATGAGCAGTTCTTC	CASSYEGAENEQFF
once	TRBV6-6	.	TRBJ2-3	15	TGTGCCAGCAGTTACGGTGGCAGGGCTAAAGATACGCAGTATTTT	CASSYGGRAKDTQYF
once	TRBV27	TRBD2	TRBJ2-3	16	TGTGCCAGCAGTTGGCTGGCGGGAGGCAGCACAGATACGCAGTATTTT	CASSWLAGGSTDTQYF
few	TRBV2	.	TRBJ1-5	13	TGTGCCAGCAGTGTGGAGGGTAATCAGCCCCAGCATTTT	CASSVEGNQPQHF
.	TRBV6-1	.	TRBJ1-2	11	TGTGCCACCAGCTCTCCCTATGGCTACACCTTC	CATSSPYGYTF
few	TRBV2	.	TRBJ1-5	15	TGTGCCAGCAGTGAAACCGGGATCATCAATCAGCCCCAGCATTTT	CASSETGIINQPQHF
.	TRBV5-8	TRBD2	TRBJ2-7	16	TGTGCCAGCAGCTACGTTAGGACTAGCGAAACCTACGAGCAGTACTTC	CASSYVRTSETYEQYF
.	TRBV29-1	TRBD2	TRBJ2-3	13	TGCAGCGTTGGCCTAGCGGGACTAGATACGCAGTATTTT	CSVGLAGLDTQYF
.	TRBV19	.	TRBJ2-7	14	TGTGCCAGTAGTGCGACACTTTACGCCTACGAGCAGTACTTC	CASSATLYAYEQYF
.	TRBV6-1	.	TRBJ2-5	15	TGTGCCAGCAGTACAACTAGTAGGCGCCAAGAGACCCAGTACTTC	CASSTTSRRQETQYF
.	TRBV2	TRBD2	TRBJ2-7	16	TGTGCCAGCGCTCTCGAACGGGAGGCCACCGGCCACGAGCAGTACTTC	CASALEREATGHEQYF
.	TRBV27	.	TRBJ1-5	14	TGTGCCAGCAGCGGGGGTGCGGACGGGCAGCCCCAGCATTTT	CASSGGADGQPQHF
.	TRBV4-3	.	TRBJ2-1	16	TGCGCCAGCAGCCAAGAATCAGGGTTTGGGTACAATGAGCAGTTCTTC	CASSQESGFGYNEQFF
many	TRBV15	TRBD1	TRBJ2-7	15	TGTGCCACCAGCAGATACAGGGGGCGCTCCTACGAGCAGTACTTC	CATSRYRGRSYEQYF
.	TRBV27	.	TRBJ1-1	16	TGTGCCAGCACCCCGCGGGGGCGACTAGCGAACACTGAAGCTTTCTTT	CASTPRGRLANTEAFF
.	TRBV11-1	TRBD2	TRBJ2-5	19	TGTGCCAGCAGCTTAGCCCCTTCTCTTACTAGCGGGAGGGAAGAGACCCAGTACTTC	CASSLAPSLTSGREETQYF
.	TRBV5-6	.	TRBJ2-3	14	TGTGCCAGCAGCTTGGGACTTCCCACAGATACGCAGTATTTT	CASSLGLPTDTQYF
many	TRBV9	.	TRBJ2-1	14	TGTGCCAGCAGCGTAGAAAGCCCCGGGGATGAGCAGTTCTTC	CASSVESPGDEQFF
.	TRBV2	.	TRBJ2-1	14	TGTGCCAGCAGCTCCGACAGATTACTAAATGAGCAGTTCTTC	CASSSDRLLNEQFF
.	TRBV4-1	.	TRBJ1-2	14	TGCGCCAGCAGCTTCGATTTAGCTAACTATGGCTACACCTTC	CASSFDLANYGYTF
.	TRBV2	TRBD1	TRBJ2-1	15	TGTGCCATCGATAAAACCGGGACAGGGTACAATGAGCAGTTCTTC	CAIDKTGTGYNEQFF
few	TRBV19	TRBD2	TRBJ2-1	18	TGTGCCAGTAGGGGAAGGACTAGCGGGAGGTTGGGCTACAATGAGCAGTTCTTC	CASRGRTSGRLGYNEQFF
.	TRBV6-5	.	TRBJ2-1	12	TGTGCCAGCAGTTATCGTGACAGGGAGCAGTTCTTC	CASSYRDREQFF
.	TRBV15	TRBD1	TRBJ2-3	14	TGTGCCACCACCGACAGGGGGCGGACAGATACGCAGTATTTT	CATTDRGRTDTQYF
.	TRBV7-9	TRBD2	TRBJ2-2	16	TGTGCCAGCAGCTTACTTAGCGGGGTGAACACCGGGGAGCTGTTTTTT	CASSLLSGVNTGELFF
.	TRBV5-6	.	TRBJ1-1	13	TGTGCCAGCAGCTTTGCCCAGGACACTGAAGCTTTCTTT	CASSFAQDTEAFF
.	TRBV2	TRBD2	TRBJ2-3	17	TGTGCCAGCAGTCTGTCGGCGGGAGCATCGTCCGCAGATACGCAGTATTTT	CASSLSAGASSADTQYF
.	TRBV4-1	TRBD2	TRBJ2-3	15	TGCGCCAGCAGGCTAGCGGGATTATTGACAGATACGCAGTATTTT	CASRLAGLLTDTQYF
few	TRBV20-1	.	TRBJ2-7	11	TGCAGTGCTTCAGGGGTTCGGGAGCAGTACTTC	CSASGVREQYF
.	TRBV19	.	TRBJ1-5	16	TGTGCCAGTTCACCCGCCGGTCTCGCCTTCAATCAGCCCCAGCATTTT	CASSPAGLAFNQPQHF
.	TRBV10-2	TRBD2	TRBJ2-7	14	TGCGCCAGCAGTACCGGGACTATCTCCTACGAGCAGTACTTC	CASSTGTISYEQYF
.	TRBV5-1	.	TRBJ1-1	14	TGCGCCAGCAGCGCGGGTCGGGGGAGCACTGAAGCTTTCTTT	CASSAGRGSTEAFF
.	TRBV5-4	.	TRBJ1-3	13	TGTGCCAGCAGCTCAAGACTAGGAAACACCATATATTTT	CASSSRLGNTIYF
.	TRBV7-8	TRBD2	TRBJ2-7	15	TGTGCCAGCAGCTCCGAACTAGCGGGAGGTTACGAGCAGTACTTC	CASSSELAGGYEQYF
.	TRBV14	TRBD2	TRBJ2-1	15	TGTGCCAGCAGCCAAGTGGCGGGAGGATACAATGAGCAGTTCTTC	CASSQVAGGYNEQFF
.	TRBV6-5	.	TRBJ2-7	12	TGTGCCAGCAGGACGGAGACCTACGAGCAGTACTTC	CASRTETYEQYF
.	TRBV27	TRBD1	TRBJ2-1	14	TGTGCCAGCAGCCCAGGGGGCGGCTACAATGAGCAGTTCTTC	CASSPGGGYNEQFF
few	TRBV28	.	TRBJ1-2	14	TGTGCCAGCAGTCCCCGGATGAGGGCTTATGGCTACACCTTC	CASSPRMRAYGYTF
.	TRBV27	.	TRBJ1-2	16	TGTGCCAGCAGTCCTCTCGAATCTCAGGGGAGGGATGGCTACACCTTC	CASSPLESQGRDGYTF
.	TRBV7-8	.	TRBJ1-5	15	TGTGCCAGCAGCTCCCCTAGCGGTACCAATCAGCCCCAGCATTTT	CASSSPSGTNQPQHF
.	TRBV5-6	TRBD2	TRBJ2-5	16	TGTGCCAGCAGCTCCCGCGGGGGGTTGAGTTGGGAGACCCAGTACTTC	CASSSRGGLSWETQYF
.	TRBV4-1	TRBD1	TRBJ1-1	16	TGCGCCAGCAGCCAAGATCGACAGGGGGAGGGGACTGAAGCTTTCTTT	CASSQDRQGEGTEAFF
few	TRBV2	.	TRBJ1-2	14	TGTGCCAGCAGTGAAGCGTGGCAGGCCTATGGCTACACCTTC	CASSEAWQAYGYTF